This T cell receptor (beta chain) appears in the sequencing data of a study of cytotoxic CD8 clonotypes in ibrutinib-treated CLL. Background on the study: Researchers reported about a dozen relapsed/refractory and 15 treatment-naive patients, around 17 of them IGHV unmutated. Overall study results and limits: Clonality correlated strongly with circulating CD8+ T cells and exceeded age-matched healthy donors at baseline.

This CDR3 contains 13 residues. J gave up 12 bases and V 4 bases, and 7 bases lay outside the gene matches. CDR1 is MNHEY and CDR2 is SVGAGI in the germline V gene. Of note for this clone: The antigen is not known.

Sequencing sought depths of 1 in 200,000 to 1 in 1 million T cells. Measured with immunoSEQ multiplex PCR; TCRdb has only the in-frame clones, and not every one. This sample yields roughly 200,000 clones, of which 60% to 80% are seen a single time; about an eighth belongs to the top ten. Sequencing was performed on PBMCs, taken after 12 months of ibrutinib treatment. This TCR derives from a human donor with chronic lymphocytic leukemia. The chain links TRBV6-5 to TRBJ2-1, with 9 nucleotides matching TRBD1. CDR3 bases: TGTGCCAGCAGTTTACAGGGGGCAAGGAGGCAGTTCTTC. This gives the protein CASSLQGARRQFF.